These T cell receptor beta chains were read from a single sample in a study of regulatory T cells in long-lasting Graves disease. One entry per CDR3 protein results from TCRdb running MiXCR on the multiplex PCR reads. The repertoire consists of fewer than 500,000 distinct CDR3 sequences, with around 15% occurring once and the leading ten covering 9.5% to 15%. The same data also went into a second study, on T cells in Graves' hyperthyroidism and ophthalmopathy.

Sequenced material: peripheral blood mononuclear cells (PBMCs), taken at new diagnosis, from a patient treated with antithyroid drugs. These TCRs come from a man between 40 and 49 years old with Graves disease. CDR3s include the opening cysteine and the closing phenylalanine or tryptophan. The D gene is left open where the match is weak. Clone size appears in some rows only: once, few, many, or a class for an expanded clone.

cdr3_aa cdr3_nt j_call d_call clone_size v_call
CASSHGGSSYNEQFF TGTGCCAGCAGCCACGGCGGGAGCTCCTACAATGAGCAGTTCTTC TRBJ2-1 TRBD2 many TRBV3-1
CASSSLGGGPDTQYF TGTGCCAGCAGCTCCCTTGGGGGGGGCCCAGATACGCAGTATTTT TRBJ2-3 . many TRBV9
CASSLGRGIYNEQFF TGTGCCAGCAGTTTAGGCCGGGGGATCTACAATGAGCAGTTCTTC TRBJ2-1 . many TRBV28
CASSLEYEQYF TGCGCCAGCAGCTTGGAGTACGAGCAGTACTTC TRBJ2-7 . many TRBV5-1
CASSLGHYMNTEAFF TGTGCCAGCAGTTTAGGCCATTACATGAACACTGAAGCTTTCTTT TRBJ1-1 . many TRBV12-3/TRBV12-4
CSAPGQGGSLSYQPQHF TGCAGTGCCCCTGGACAGGGTGGGAGTTTGTCCTATCAGCCCCAGCATTTT TRBJ1-5 TRBD1 . TRBV20-1
CASSPRQYYGYTF TGTGCCAGCTCACCCCGGCAGTACTATGGCTACACCTTC TRBJ1-2 . many TRBV18
CSARVSSGKGEQFF TGCAGTGCTAGGGTCTCTAGCGGGAAAGGCGAGCAGTTCTTC TRBJ2-1 TRBD2 many TRBV20-1
CASSGQGSDYEQYF TGTGCCAGCAGTGGACAGGGGTCCGACTACGAGCAGTACTTC TRBJ2-7 TRBD1 few TRBV27
CASSLVGPREKTVEQYF TGTGCCAGCAGCTTAGTTGGGCCCCGGGAGAAAACGGTCGAGCAGTACTTC TRBJ2-7 . many TRBV11-2
CASSQGGFARETQYF TGCGCCAGCAGCCAGGGGGGGTTCGCGCGGGAGACCCAGTACTTC TRBJ2-5 TRBD2 . TRBV4-1
CASSSLLLAGAGTQYF TGTGCCAGCAGCTCCCTGCTACTAGCGGGAGCGGGGACCCAGTACTTC TRBJ2-5 TRBD2 many TRBV7-6
CASSGRVVTDTQYF TGTGCCAGCAGCGGCAGGGTCGTCACAGATACGCAGTATTTT TRBJ2-3 . few TRBV9
CASSVGLANDEQFF TGTGCCAGCAGCGTCGGACTAGCGAATGATGAGCAGTTCTTC TRBJ2-1 TRBD2 . TRBV9
CASSSRDTWFTDTQYF TGTGCCAGCAGCTCCCGGGACACATGGTTCACAGATACGCAGTATTTT TRBJ2-3 . many TRBV14
CASSSSLGAYEQYF TGTGCCAGCAGCTCCTCGTTGGGGGCCTACGAGCAGTACTTC TRBJ2-7 . . TRBV5-6
CSARTRTDTQYF TGCAGTGCTCGCACACGCACAGATACGCAGTATTTT TRBJ2-3 . many TRBV20-1
CASSVDPPPYEQYF TGTGCCAGCAGCGTAGATCCCCCGCCCTACGAGCAGTACTTC TRBJ2-7 . . TRBV9
CASSLVTGGRGDTQYF TGCGCCAGCAGCTTGGTGACGGGAGGAAGAGGTGATACGCAGTATTTT TRBJ2-3 TRBD2 many TRBV5-1
CASTQNTEAFF TGTGCCAGCACCCAGAACACTGAAGCTTTCTTT TRBJ1-1 . many TRBV12-3/TRBV12-4
CASSEVEQVGYEQYF TGTGCCAGCAGTGAGGTTGAACAGGTTGGCTACGAGCAGTACTTC TRBJ2-7 . . TRBV6-1
CATRPYRGRGEKLFF TGTGCCACCAGACCCTATAGGGGGCGAGGGGAAAAACTGTTTTTT TRBJ1-4 TRBD1 . TRBV28
CASRPGTANQPQHF TGTGCCAGCAGGCCCGGGACTGCTAATCAGCCCCAGCATTTT TRBJ1-5 . many TRBV2
CASSQAGGSGKKTEAFF TGCGCCAGCAGCCAAGCCGGAGGGTCAGGGAAAAAGACTGAAGCTTTCTTT TRBJ1-1 . . TRBV4-1
CASSYLRNSGSNEQFF TGTGCCAGCAGTTACCTCCGCAACTCAGGGTCAAATGAGCAGTTCTTC TRBJ2-1 . many TRBV6-2/TRBV6-3